This T cell receptor (beta chain) is from a study of technical replicates of blood from a few donors. This table comes from immunoSEQ multiplex PCR, and its TCRdb copy is limited to in-frame clones, with some not included. The table shows approximately 87,000 clones, with 85% to 95% occurring only once. The count of this clone is one. CDR1 SGHNT and CDR2 YYREEE come from the germline V gene (reference sequence). Trimming removed 0 bases at V and 7 bases at J, with 13 bases between. This CDR3 comprises 14 residues. This sequence joins TRBV5-4 and TRBJ1-1, with D possibly matching TRBD1 (5 bases). The clonotype comes from a human donor in good health. Material: T cells isolated from PBMCs. CDR3 nucleotide sequence: TGTGCCAGCAGCTTGGTCGGGGGAGAGGTTGAAGCTTTCTTT. Its translation is CASSLVGGEVEAFF.